The T cell receptor beta chain under discussion was sequenced for a study of blood T cell repertoires in COVID-19. This clone has only a few counts. In the authors' workflow: Amplification with reference gene primers provided the estimates of nucleated cell counts. TCRdb's table, derived via immunoSEQ multiplex PCR, lists solely in-frame clones and lacks some. V and J calls and clone size follow that table, whereas D and trimming were derived from the DNA. The sample consists of approximately 230,000 clones, around 86% of them appearing once. The CDR3 contains 17 residues. The V gene end was trimmed by 0 bases and the J gene end by 5 bases; junction bases not matched to a gene: 5. Germline values: CDR1 SGHTA, CDR2 FQGNSA. Living in 24 US areas, the participants were between about 18 and 90 years of age.

The sample consisted of PBMCs or T cells enriched from blood (not recorded which). The receptor was isolated from a man in his forties or fifties who had recovered from COVID-19. The chain has TRBV7-2 and TRBJ1-6, with 9 bases lining up with TRBD1. This CDR3 is CASSLAPGQGNNSPLHF. DNA for the CDR3: TGTGCCAGCAGCTTAGCCCCGGGACAGGGAAATAATTCACCCCTCCACTTT.